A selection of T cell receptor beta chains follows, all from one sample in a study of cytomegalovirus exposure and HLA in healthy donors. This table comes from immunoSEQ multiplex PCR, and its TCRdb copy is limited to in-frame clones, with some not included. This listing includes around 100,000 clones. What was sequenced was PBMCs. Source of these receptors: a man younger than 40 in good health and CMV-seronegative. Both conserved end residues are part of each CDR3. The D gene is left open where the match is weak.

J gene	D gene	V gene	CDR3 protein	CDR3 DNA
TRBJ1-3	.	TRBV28	CASSQGGSGNTIYF	TGTGCCAGCAGTCAAGGGGGCTCTGGAAACACCATATATTTT
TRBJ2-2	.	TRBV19	CATLRGQDTGELFF	TGTGCCACCCTCCGGGGTCAAGACACCGGGGAGCTGTTTTTT
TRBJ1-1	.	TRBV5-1	CASSWPGMNTEAFF	TGCGCCAGCAGCTGGCCAGGGATGAACACTGAAGCTTTCTTT
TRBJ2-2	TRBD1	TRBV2	CASSSTGGAGELFF	TGTGCCAGCAGTTCCACAGGGGGAGCTGGGGAGCTGTTTTTT
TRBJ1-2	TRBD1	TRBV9	CASSVGDRVNGYTF	TGTGCCAGCAGCGTTGGGGACAGGGTTAATGGCTACACCTTC
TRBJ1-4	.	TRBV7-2	CASSPGVVNEKLFF	TGTGCCAGCAGCCCGGGGGTGGTGAATGAAAAACTGTTTTTT
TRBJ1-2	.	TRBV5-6	CASSFNRGSGYTF	TGTGCCAGCAGCTTCAATCGGGGGTCTGGCTACACCTTC
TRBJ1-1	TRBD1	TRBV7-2	CASSPTGVTEAFF	TGTGCCAGCAGCCCGACAGGGGTCACTGAAGCTTTCTTT
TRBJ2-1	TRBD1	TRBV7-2	CASSQRGQGYNEQFF	TGTGCCAGCAGCCAGCGAGGACAGGGGTACAATGAGCAGTTCTTC
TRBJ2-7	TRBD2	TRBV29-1	CSVEDPAGGNYEQYF	TGCAGCGTTGAAGATCCAGCGGGGGGGAACTACGAGCAGTACTTC
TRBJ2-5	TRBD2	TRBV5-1	CASGRDQDRETQYF	TGCGCCAGCGGGAGGGACCAAGATCGGGAGACCCAGTACTTC
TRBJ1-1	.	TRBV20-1	CSTPGWGFF	TGCAGTACGCCAGGGTGGGGTTTCTTT
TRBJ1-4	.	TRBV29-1	CSVSATNEKLFF	TGCAGCGTTAGCGCAACTAATGAAAAACTGTTTTTT
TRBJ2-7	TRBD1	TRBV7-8	CASSSDRVGRSYEQYF	TGTGCCAGCAGCTCGGACAGGGTTGGTCGATCCTACGAGCAGTACTTC
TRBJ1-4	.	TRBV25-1	CASSEDFYGAKLFF	TGTGCCAGCAGTGAAGACTTCTATGGGGCAAAACTGTTTTTT
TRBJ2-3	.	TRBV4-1	CASSQPPSLVSTQYF	TGCGCCAGCAGCCAACCCCCATCTCTAGTTAGTACGCAGTATTTT
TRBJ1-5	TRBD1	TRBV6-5	CASSLDRANQPQHF	TGTGCCAGCAGTCTCGACAGGGCCAATCAGCCCCAGCATTTT
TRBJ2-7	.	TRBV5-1	CASSLEAHRAVLDEQYF	TGCGCCAGCAGCTTAGAAGCTCACAGGGCTGTGTTGGACGAGCAGTACTTC
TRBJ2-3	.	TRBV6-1	CASSEGARFGTQYF	TGTGCCAGCAGTGAAGGTGCTCGGTTCGGTACGCAGTATTTT
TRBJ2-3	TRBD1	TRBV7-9	CASSYRQGSTDTQYF	TGTGCCAGCAGCTACCGACAGGGTAGCACAGATACGCAGTATTTT
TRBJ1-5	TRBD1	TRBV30	CAWSKGADQPQHF	TGTGCCTGGAGTAAGGGGGCGGACCAGCCCCAGCATTTT
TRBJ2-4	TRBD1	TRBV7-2	CASSLGTGVDIQYF	TGTGCCAGCAGCCTGGGGACAGGGGTAGACATTCAGTACTTC
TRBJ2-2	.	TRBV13	CASSLQMNTGELFF	TGTGCCAGCAGCCTGCAGATGAACACCGGGGAGCTGTTTTTT
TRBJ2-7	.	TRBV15	CATSHDQGGYEQYF	TGTGCCACCAGCCATGACCAGGGGGGCTACGAGCAGTACTTC
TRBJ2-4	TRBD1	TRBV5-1	CASSLGDREAKNIQYF	TGCGCCAGCAGCTTGGGGGACAGGGAGGCCAAAAACATTCAGTACTTC
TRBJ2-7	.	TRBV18	CASSRGGGARVYEQYF	TGTGCCAGCTCACGGGGTGGGGGGGCGCGTGTCTACGAGCAGTACTTC
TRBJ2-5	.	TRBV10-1	CASSSPGGEQETQYF	TGCGCCAGCAGTTCCCCAGGCGGGGAGCAAGAGACCCAGTACTTC
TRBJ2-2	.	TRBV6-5	CASSYAGYTGELFF	TGTGCCAGCAGTTACGCGGGATACACCGGGGAGCTGTTTTTT
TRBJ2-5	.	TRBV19	CARTQGRKETQYF	TGTGCCAGAACCCAAGGGAGAAAAGAGACCCAGTACTTC
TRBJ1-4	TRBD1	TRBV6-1	CASSEQGVYEKLFF	TGTGCCAGCAGTGAACAGGGGGTATATGAAAAACTGTTTTTT
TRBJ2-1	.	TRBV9	CASSAGQPRSCNEQFF	TGTGCCAGCAGCGCTGGACAGCCCCGCTCCTGCAATGAGCAGTTCTTC
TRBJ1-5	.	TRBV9	CASSPRAGSGQPQHF	TGTGCCAGCAGCCCCCGAGCTGGGTCGGGTCAGCCCCAGCATTTT
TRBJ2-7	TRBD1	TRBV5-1	CASSLGQGAYEQYF	TGCGCCAGCAGCTTGGGACAGGGGGCCTACGAGCAGTACTTC
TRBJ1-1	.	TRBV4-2	CASSQDPAGGVNTEAFF	TGTGCCAGCAGCCAAGATCCGGCAGGAGGGGTGAACACTGAAGCTTTCTTT
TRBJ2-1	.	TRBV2	CASTGTPWSEQFF	TGTGCCAGCACCGGGACTCCCTGGAGTGAGCAGTTCTTC
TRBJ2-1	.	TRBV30	CAWSVGVLGPSAYNEQFF	TGTGCCTGGAGTGTAGGCGTCCTGGGACCTAGCGCCTACAATGAGCAGTTCTTC
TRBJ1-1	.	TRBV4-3	CASSQIEENTEAFF	TGCGCCAGCAGCCAAATCGAGGAGAACACTGAAGCTTTCTTT
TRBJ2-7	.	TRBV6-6	CASTIGGIHEQYF	TGTGCCAGCACCATCGGAGGGATCCACGAGCAGTACTTC
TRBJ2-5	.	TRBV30	CAWSVYREQETQYF	TGTGCCTGGAGTGTCTACAGGGAACAAGAGACCCAGTACTTC
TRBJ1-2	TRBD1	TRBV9	CASSVGQGTGYTF	TGTGCCAGCAGCGTGGGACAGGGGACAGGCTACACCTTC
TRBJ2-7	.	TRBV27	CASSSHTGGAYEQYF	TGTGCCAGCAGTTCCCATACAGGGGGGGCCTACGAGCAGTACTTC
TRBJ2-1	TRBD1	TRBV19	CASSPPPRDRQFF	TGTGCCAGTAGTCCTCCGCCCCGGGACAGGCAGTTCTTC
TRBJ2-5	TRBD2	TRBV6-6	CASNYGLVLEAQYF	TGTGCCAGCAACTATGGACTAGTCCTAGAGGCCCAGTACTTC
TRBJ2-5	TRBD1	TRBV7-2	CASSLSGTGRETQYF	TGTGCCAGCAGCTTATCGGGGACAGGACGGGAGACCCAGTACTTC
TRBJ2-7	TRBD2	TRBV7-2	CASSLSPLAGGAQDEQYF	TGTGCCAGCAGCTTGTCACCACTAGCGGGGGGGGCACAGGACGAGCAGTACTTC
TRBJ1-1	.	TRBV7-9	CASSFVANTEAFF	TGTGCCAGCAGCTTTGTAGCGAACACTGAAGCTTTCTTT
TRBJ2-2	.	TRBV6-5	CAAPQANTGELFF	TGTGCCGCCCCGCAGGCGAACACCGGGGAGCTGTTTTTT
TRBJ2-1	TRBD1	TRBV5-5	CASSNQQGGYNEQFF	TGTGCCAGCAGCAACCAACAGGGGGGCTACAATGAGCAGTTCTTC
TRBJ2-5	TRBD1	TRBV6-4	CASSQGQGQETQYF	TGTGCCAGCAGCCAAGGACAGGGCCAAGAGACCCAGTACTTC
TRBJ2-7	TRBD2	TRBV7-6	CASSRSDGGSYEQYF	TGTGCCAGCAGCCGTTCGGACGGGGGGTCCTACGAGCAGTACTTC
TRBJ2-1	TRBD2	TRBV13	CASSRTSGVYNEQFF	TGTGCCAGCAGCCGGACTAGCGGGGTCTACAATGAGCAGTTCTTC
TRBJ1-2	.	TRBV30	CAWSVTREGYGYTF	TGTGCCTGGAGTGTGACCAGGGAAGGCTATGGCTACACCTTC
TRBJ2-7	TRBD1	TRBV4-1	CASSQGQGEGYEQYF	TGCGCCAGCAGCCAGGGACAGGGGGAAGGTTACGAGCAGTACTTC
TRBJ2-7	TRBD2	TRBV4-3	CASSQERGLAGEQYF	TGCGCCAGCAGCCAAGAAAGGGGACTAGCGGGCGAGCAGTACTTC
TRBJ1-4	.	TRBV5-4	CASSLGGYNEKLFF	TGTGCCAGCAGCCTGGGAGGATATAATGAAAAACTGTTTTTT
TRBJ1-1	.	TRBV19	CASSISGGNTEAFF	TGTGCCAGTAGTATTTCGGGGGGGAACACTGAAGCTTTCTTT
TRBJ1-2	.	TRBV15	CATSRDTGSYPYGYTF	TGTGCCACCAGCAGAGATACTGGGAGTTACCCCTATGGCTACACCTTC
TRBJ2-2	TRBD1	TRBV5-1	CASSSYRDRVAGELFF	TGCGCCAGCAGCTCGTACCGGGACAGGGTGGCCGGGGAGCTGTTTTTT
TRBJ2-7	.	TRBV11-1	CASSLGGTVSYEQYF	TGTGCCAGCAGCTTAGGCGGGACAGTTTCCTACGAGCAGTACTTC